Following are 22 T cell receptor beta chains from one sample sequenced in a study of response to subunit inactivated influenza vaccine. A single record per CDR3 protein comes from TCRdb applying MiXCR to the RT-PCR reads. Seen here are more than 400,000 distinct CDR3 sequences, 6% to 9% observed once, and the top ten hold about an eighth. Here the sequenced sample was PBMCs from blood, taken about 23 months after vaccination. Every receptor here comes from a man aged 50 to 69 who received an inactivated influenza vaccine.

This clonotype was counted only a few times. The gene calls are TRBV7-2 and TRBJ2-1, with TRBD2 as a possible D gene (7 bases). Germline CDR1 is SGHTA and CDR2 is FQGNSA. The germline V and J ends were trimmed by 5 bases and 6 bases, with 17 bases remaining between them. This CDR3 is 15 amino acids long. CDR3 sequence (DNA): TGTGCCAGCAGCCCGGATAGTGCGGGGGCCAATGAGCAGTTCTTC. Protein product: CASSPDSAGANEQFF.

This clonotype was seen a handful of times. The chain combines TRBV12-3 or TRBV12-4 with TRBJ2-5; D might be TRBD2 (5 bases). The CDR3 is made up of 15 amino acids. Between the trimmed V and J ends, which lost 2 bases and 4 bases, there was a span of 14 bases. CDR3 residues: CASSLSPVEGETQYF. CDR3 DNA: TGTGCCAGCAGTTTATCCCCCGTCGAGGGAGAGACCCAGTACTTC.

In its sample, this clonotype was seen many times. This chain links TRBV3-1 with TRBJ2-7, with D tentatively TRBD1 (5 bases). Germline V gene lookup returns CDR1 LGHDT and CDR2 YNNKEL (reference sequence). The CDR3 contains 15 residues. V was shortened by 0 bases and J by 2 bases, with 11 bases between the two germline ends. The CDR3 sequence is CASSQDPDRTYEQYF. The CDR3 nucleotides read TGTGCCAGCAGCCAAGACCCCGACAGAACCTACGAGCAGTACTTC.

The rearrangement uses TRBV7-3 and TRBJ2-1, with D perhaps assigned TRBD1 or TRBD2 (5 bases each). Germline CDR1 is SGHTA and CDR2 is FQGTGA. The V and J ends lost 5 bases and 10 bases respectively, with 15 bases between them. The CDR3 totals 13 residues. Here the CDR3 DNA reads TGTGCCAGCAGCGTCCCCGGGACCGGGGAGCAGTTCTTC. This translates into CASSVPGTGEQFF.

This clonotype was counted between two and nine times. As DNA, the CDR3 is TGCGCCAGCAGCTTGGCTCCCGACATCTATGGCTACACCTTC. It yields the protein CASSLAPDIYGYTF. The chain is built from TRBV5-1 and TRBJ1-2; D unclear. CDR1 and CDR2 from the germline V gene are SGHRS and YFSETQ. V lost 0 bases and J 4 bases, leaving 10 bases between the germline ends. The CDR3 contains 14 residues.

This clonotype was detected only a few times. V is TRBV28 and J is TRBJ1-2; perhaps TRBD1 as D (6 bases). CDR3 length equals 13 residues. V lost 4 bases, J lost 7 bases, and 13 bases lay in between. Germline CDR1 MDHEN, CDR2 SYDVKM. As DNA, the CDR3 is TGTGCCAGCAGTTCACCCGACAGGCCTGGCTACACCTTC. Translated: CASSSPDRPGYTF.

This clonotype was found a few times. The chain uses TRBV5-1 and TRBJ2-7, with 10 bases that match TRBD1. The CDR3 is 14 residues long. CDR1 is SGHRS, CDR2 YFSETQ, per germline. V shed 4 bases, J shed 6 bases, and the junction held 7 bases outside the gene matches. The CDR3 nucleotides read TGCGCCAGCAGCGTCGACAGGGGGCAGGGCGAGCAGTACTTC. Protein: CASSVDRGQGEQYF.

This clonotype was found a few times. The CDR3 DNA is TGTGCCAGCAGCTTAGTTCTAGAGTCCTACAATGAGCAGTTCTTC. It encodes CASSLVLESYNEQFF. V and J are TRBV7-2 and TRBJ2-1; no clear D. The CDR3 runs 15 residues. Germline V gene sequence: CDR1 SGHTA, CDR2 FQGNSA. The V end was cut by 1 base, the J end by 1 base, with 8 bases between.

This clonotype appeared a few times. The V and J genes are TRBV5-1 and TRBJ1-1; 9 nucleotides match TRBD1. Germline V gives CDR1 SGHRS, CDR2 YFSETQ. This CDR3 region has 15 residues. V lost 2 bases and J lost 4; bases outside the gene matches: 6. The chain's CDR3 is CASSFRTGAGTEAFF. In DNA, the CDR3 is TGCGCCAGCAGCTTTAGGACAGGGGCGGGCACTGAAGCTTTCTTT.

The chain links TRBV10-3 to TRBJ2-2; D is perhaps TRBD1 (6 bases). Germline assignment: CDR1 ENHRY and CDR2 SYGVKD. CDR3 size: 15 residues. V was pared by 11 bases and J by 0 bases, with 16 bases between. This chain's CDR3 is CAASLDSANTGELFF. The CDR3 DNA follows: TGTGCCGCGAGCCTGGACAGCGCGAACACCGGGGAGCTGTTTTTT.

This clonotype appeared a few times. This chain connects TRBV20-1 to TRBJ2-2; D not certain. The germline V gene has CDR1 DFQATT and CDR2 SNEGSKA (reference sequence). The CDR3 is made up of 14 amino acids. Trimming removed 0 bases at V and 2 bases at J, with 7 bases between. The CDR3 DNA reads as TGCAGTGCTAGAGACTCTCCCAACACCGGGGAGCTGTTTTTT. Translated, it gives CSARDSPNTGELFF.

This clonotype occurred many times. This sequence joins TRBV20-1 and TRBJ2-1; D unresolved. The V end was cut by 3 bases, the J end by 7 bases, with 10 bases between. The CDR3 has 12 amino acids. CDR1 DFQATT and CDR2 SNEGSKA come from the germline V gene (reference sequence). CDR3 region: CSASRMENEQFF. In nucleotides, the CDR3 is TGCAGTGCTAGTCGGATGGAAAATGAGCAGTTCTTC.

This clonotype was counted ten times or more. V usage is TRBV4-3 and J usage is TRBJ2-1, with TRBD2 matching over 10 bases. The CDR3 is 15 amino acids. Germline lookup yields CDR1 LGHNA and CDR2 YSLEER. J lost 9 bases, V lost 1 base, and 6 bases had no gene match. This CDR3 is CASSQVLAGWGEQFF. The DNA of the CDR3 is TGCGCCAGCAGCCAAGTACTAGCGGGATGGGGTGAGCAGTTCTTC.

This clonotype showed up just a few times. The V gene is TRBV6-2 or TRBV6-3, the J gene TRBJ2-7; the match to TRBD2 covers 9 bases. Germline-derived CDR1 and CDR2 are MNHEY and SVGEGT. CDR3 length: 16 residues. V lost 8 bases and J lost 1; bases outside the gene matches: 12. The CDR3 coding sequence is TGTGCCAGCCGCCAGGGTAGCGGGAGTGCATCCTACGAGCAGTACTTC. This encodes CASRQGSGSASYEQYF.

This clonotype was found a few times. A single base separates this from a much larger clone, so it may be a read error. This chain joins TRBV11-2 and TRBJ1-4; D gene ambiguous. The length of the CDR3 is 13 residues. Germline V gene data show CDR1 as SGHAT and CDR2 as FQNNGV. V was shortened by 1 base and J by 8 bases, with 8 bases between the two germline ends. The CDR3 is CASSLVEREKLFF. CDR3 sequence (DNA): TGTGCCAGCAGCTTAGTGGAAAGGGAAAAACTGTTTTTT.

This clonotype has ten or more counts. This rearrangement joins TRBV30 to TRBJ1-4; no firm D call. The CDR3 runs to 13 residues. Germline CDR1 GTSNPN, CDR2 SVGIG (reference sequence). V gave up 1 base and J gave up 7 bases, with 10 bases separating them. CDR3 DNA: TGTGCCTGGAGTGATGGCCTGACTGAAAAACTGTTTTTT. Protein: CAWSDGLTEKLFF.

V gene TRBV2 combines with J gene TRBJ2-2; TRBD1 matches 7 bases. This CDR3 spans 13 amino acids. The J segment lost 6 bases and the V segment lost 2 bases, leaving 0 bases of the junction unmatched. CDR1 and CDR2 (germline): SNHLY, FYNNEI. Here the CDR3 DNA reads TGTGCCAGCAGTGAAACAGGGGCCGGGGAGCTGTTTTTT. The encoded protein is CASSETGAGELFF.

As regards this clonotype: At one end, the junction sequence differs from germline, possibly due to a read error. The CDR3 sequence: CASGLSGTHREIQYF. The CDR3 nucleotides are TGTGCCAGCGGCCTTAGCGGGACCCATAGGGAGATCCAGTACTTC. The chain employs TRBV6-1 and TRBJ2-5; 8 bases line up with TRBD2. The CDR3 totals 15 residues. The germline V gene encodes CDR1 MNHNS and CDR2 SASEGT.

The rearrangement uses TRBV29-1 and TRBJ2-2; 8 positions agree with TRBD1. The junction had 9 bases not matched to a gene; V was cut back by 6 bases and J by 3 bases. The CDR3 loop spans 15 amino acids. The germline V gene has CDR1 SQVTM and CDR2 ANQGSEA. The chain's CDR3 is CSVERTGFHTGELFF. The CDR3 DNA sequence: TGCAGCGTCGAAAGGACAGGGTTTCACACCGGGGAGCTGTTTTTT.

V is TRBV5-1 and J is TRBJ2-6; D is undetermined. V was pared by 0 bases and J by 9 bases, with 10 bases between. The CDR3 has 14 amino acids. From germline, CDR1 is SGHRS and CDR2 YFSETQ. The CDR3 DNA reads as TGCGCCAGCAGCTTGGTCGCGGACCTCAACGTCCTGACTTTC. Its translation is CASSLVADLNVLTF.

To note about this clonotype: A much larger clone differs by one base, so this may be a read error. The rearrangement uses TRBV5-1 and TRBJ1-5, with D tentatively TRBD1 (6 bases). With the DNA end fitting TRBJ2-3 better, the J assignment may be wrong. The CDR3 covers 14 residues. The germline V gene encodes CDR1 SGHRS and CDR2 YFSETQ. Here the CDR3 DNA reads TGCGCCAGCAGCTTGGCGTCAGGGGAAGGGGCCCAGTATTTT. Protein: CASSLASGEGAQYF.

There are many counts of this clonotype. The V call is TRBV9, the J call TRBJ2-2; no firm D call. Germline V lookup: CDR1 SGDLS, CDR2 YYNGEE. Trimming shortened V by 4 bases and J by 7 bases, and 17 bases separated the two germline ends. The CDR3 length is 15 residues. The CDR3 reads CASSPSGLGIGELFF. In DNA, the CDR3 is TGTGCCAGCAGCCCTAGTGGGCTTGGAATCGGGGAGCTGTTTTTT.